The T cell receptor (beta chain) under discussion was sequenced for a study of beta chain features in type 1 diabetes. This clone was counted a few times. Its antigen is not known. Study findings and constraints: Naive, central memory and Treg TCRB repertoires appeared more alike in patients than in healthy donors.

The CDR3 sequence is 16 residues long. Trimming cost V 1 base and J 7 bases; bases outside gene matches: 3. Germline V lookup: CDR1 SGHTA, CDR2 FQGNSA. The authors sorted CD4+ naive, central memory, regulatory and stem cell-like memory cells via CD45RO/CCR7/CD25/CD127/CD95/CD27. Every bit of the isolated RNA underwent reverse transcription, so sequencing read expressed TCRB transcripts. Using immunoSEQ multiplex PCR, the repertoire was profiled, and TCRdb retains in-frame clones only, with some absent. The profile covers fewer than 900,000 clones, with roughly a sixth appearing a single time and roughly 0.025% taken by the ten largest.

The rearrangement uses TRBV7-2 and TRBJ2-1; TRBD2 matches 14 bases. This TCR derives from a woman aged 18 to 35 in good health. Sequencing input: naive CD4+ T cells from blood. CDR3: CASSLVTSGRGNEQFF. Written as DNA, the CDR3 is TGTGCCAGCAGCTTAGTGACTAGCGGGAGGGGAAATGAGCAGTTCTTC. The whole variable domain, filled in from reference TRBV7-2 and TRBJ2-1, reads GAGVSQSPSNKVTEKGKDVELRCDPISGHTALYWYRQSLGQGLEFLIYFQGNSAPDKSGLPSDRFSAERTGGSVSTLTIQRTQQEDSAVYLCASSLVTSGRGNEQFFGPGTRLTVL.